Described below is a single TCR beta chain sequence and its context. The target of this receptor is not known. Per-nucleotide qualities are absent, and no much larger clonotype sits a single base away. This entry is derived from a study of T cell responses to AZD1222 COVID-19 vaccine (dated by TCRdb to the early 2020s). Describing the broader study: AZD1222 recipients whose second dose came at about 4 weeks and those whose second dose came at about 12 weeks were combined into one group, since spike-specific TCR depth and breadth did not differ between the two schedules. Trial participants were enrolled by age into subgroups of 18-55, 56-69 and 70-plus years, and roughly 150, 30 and 60 TCR-sequenced participants, respectively, were included in these subgroups. A total of approximately 250 trial participants underwent TCR sequencing, of whom more than 200 had received two doses of AZD1222 and roughly 26 had received two doses of the MenACWY control vaccine. The paper's findings and limits, for the study overall: No day 14 peak-response samples were available, so repertoires were characterized only after the peak T cell response. After two AZD1222 doses, both the breadth and the depth of spike-specific TCRs were significantly higher than at day 0 and than in MenACWY recipients. Conclusions about previously exposed vaccinees are limited because only a handful of AZD1222 recipients were SARS-CoV-2 seropositive at baseline. The 56-69-year group was small, and its depth increase did not reach significance, likely because of low power. The vaccine-associated CD4 TCRs covered the entire spike protein, and the dominant responses fell in regions 160-218 and 743-854. Participants were mostly white British and included more females than males, and it was suggested by the authors that clonal diversity may have been underestimated. Reportedly, close to half of the unique spike-specific TCRs recognized epitopes lying outside the regions that are mutated in the B.1.351 and B.1.1.7 variants.

The CDR3 regions of human TCRbeta chains were subjected to immunosequencing. The authors processed their data as follows. Repertoire TCRs were matched against a reference library of SARS-CoV-2-specific TCRs generated with the MIRA antigen-specificity platform. Breadth was defined as the fraction of unique TCRs that were SARS-CoV-2-associated, and depth was defined as the fraction of total T cells that were SARS-CoV-2-associated. Using the MIRA data, each spike-specific TCR was mapped to the spike region that the TCR reacts to and placed in a CD4 or CD8 class. Log10-transformed breadth and depth values were compared by one-way ANOVA with Sidak's multiple comparisons tests. TCRdb holds this immuneACCESS table with in-frame rearrangements only. Some clones are missing; in checked studies, unresolved V genes explain under half, and the rest has no known cause. That table supplies the V and J calls and clone size; D and trimming were determined from the DNA. The sample has some 96,000 clones on record, roughly 90% of them singletons. Together, the top ten hold around 3% of the sample.

Per the publication, the time point label means: baseline before first vaccination. The vaccinee samples were drawn from two UK trials, COV001 and COV002, one of which was a single-blind randomized controlled phase 2/3 trial testing AZD1222 (ChAdOx1 nCoV-19) in healthy adults. Trial participant PBMC samples were collected at day 0 and day 28 after the second dose for TCRbeta chain sequencing. Including the terminal cysteine and phenylalanine, the CDR3 comprises 15 residues. Of the read, only the CDR3 DNA is kept; its 45 bases are in frame from base 1. CDR1 and CDR2 are drawn from the germline V gene (reference sequence): SEHNR, FQNEAQ. V is trimmed back by 5 bases and J by 7 bases, and the junction contains 8 bases that no gene match accounts for.

The clonotype originates from an adult in good health. Here the sequenced sample was peripheral blood, taken on day 0 of AZD1222 vaccination. This chain is built from TRBV7-9 and TRBJ2-7, and TRBD2 matches 13 of the central bases. The CDR3 here reads CASSDRTSGSGEQYF. The nucleotide sequence is given as TGTGCCAGCAGCGATCGGACTAGCGGGAGTGGAGAGCAGTACTTC.